Listed here are 28 T cell receptor beta chains from one sample, sequenced in a study of blood T cell repertoires in COVID-19. This table comes from immunoSEQ multiplex PCR, and its TCRdb copy is limited to in-frame clones, with some not included. The sample comprises about 180,000 clones, 84% of which are singletons, and approximately 7.1% rests with the top ten. Material: peripheral blood. The origin of the receptors is a human donor in a cohort sampled during active COVID-19.

The genes are TRBV7-2 and TRBJ2-4, with a possible D match to TRBD2 (6 bases). The germline CDR1 and CDR2 sequences are SGHTA and FQGNSA. This CDR3 comprises 16 residues. V lost 1 base and J lost 0, with 10 bases in between. The CDR3 protein is CASSLVAGRAKNIQYF. In DNA, the CDR3 is TGTGCCAGCAGCTTAGTTGCGGGGAGAGCCAAAAACATTCAGTACTTC.

The genes are TRBV6-2 or TRBV6-3 and TRBJ1-4, with 11 positions matching TRBD1. Germline V gene data show CDR1 as MNHEY and CDR2 as SVGEGT. This CDR3 spans 22 amino acids. The junction had 23 bases not matched to a gene; V was cut back by 6 bases and J by 2 bases. The CDR3 DNA sequence: TGTGCCAGCAGCCTACCCCAAGGGGACAGGGGGAGGGTTAGATCGACTAATGAAAAACTGTTTTTT. Protein product: CASSLPQGDRGRVRSTNEKLFF.

The chain combines TRBV3-1 (or the pseudogene TRBV3-2) with TRBJ1-1, with TRBD1 matching 8 bases. CDR1 and CDR2 (germline): LGHDT, YNNKEL (reference sequence). The ends lost 8 bases at V and 0 bases at J; junction bases unmatched: 8. The CDR3 is made up of 15 amino acids. CDR3 bases: TGTGCCAGCTCCCAGGGGGCGATAATGAACACTGAAGCTTTCTTT. The encoded protein is CASSQGAIMNTEAFF.

The chain has TRBV28 and TRBJ1-1, with D possibly TRBD1 on 6 matching bases. Germline lookup yields CDR1 MDHEN and CDR2 SYDVKM. The CDR3 length is 15 residues. Trimming took off 3 bases at V and 8 bases at J, with 19 bases between the two ends. In nucleotides, the CDR3 is TGTGCCAGCAGTTTGTTACAGGGTGGGAAATTAGAAGCTTTCTTT. Amino acids: CASSLLQGGKLEAFF.

This chain uses TRBV11-2 with TRBJ2-2; D not certain. Trimming left V 0 bases short and J 0 bases short, with 8 bases between. The germline V gene encodes CDR1 SGHAT and CDR2 FQNNGV. The CDR3 spans 16 residues. The CDR3 is CASSLDGVANTGELFF. CDR3 bases: TGTGCCAGCAGCTTAGACGGAGTCGCGAACACCGGGGAGCTGTTTTTT.

J is TRBJ2-1 and V is TRBV4-1, with 11 bases that match TRBD2. The CDR3 contains 16 residues. J gave up 6 bases and V 5 bases, and 9 bases lay outside the gene matches. Germline V gene lookup returns CDR1 MGHRA and CDR2 YSYEKL. CDR3 sequence (DNA): TGCGCCAGCAGCGCCGAGCTAGCGGGGGGTCTCAATGAGCAGTTCTTC. It yields the protein CASSAELAGGLNEQFF.

This clone was seen once. The rearrangement joins TRBV7-9 to TRBJ2-1, with D unresolved. This CDR3 spans 11 amino acids. In germline, CDR1 is SEHNR, CDR2 FQNEAQ (reference sequence). V lost 2 bases and J 8 bases, leaving 4 bases between the germline ends. Here the CDR3 DNA reads TGTGCCAGCAGCTTATCTTATGAGCAGTTCTTC. Translated, it gives CASSLSYEQFF.

A few counts support this clone. This chain connects TRBV5-4 to TRBJ2-7, with TRBD2 matching 11 bases. The V gene end was trimmed by 1 base and the J gene end by 0 bases; junction bases not matched to a gene: 3. This CDR3 is built from 16 residues. Germline-derived CDR1 and CDR2 are SGHNT and YYREEE (reference sequence). CDR3 nucleotides: TGTGCCAGCAGCTTGTCTAGCGGGGGGAGCTCCTACGAGCAGTACTTC. Encoded protein: CASSLSSGGSSYEQYF.

This clone was seen once. This chain joins TRBV6-6 and TRBJ2-7; 11 bases align to TRBD1. The CDR3 sequence is 15 residues long. Germline V gives CDR1 MNHNY, CDR2 SVGAGI (reference sequence). The ends lost 4 bases at V and 2 bases at J; junction bases unmatched: 4. As DNA, the CDR3 is TGTGCCAGCAGTTCTCCGGGACAGGGGGCCTACGAGCAGTACTTC. It translates to CASSSPGQGAYEQYF.

The chain recombines TRBV29-1 with TRBJ1-2; the D gene is possibly TRBD1 (6 bases). This CDR3 has 11 amino acids. V was clipped by 7 bases and J by 6 bases, with 12 bases between them. CDR1 and CDR2 (germline): SQVTM, ANQGSEA. The CDR3 DNA sequence: TGCAGCGATACACAGGGAAATGGCTACACCTTC. Protein product: CSDTQGNGYTF.

This clone was seen a few times. V is TRBV5-1 and J is TRBJ2-7; D gene unclear. The V gene lost 4 bases and the J gene lost 6 bases, with 17 bases spanning the gap. The germline V gene encodes CDR1 SGHRS and CDR2 YFSETQ. The CDR3 is 14 amino acids. The CDR3 sequence is CASSLGGTPSEQYF. The CDR3 bases are TGCGCCAGCAGCCTTGGCGGAACCCCTTCCGAGCAGTACTTC.

This clone was detected only once. The J gene is TRBJ2-7, the V gene TRBV18; no definite D call. With 3 bases removed from V and 2 bases from J, the gap between germline ends came to 8 bases. This CDR3 has 13 residues. Germline V gene data show CDR1 as KGHSH and CDR2 as LQKENI. The CDR3: CASSPRDPYEQYF. The CDR3 region has the DNA TGTGCCAGCTCACCCCGAGATCCCTACGAGCAGTACTTC.

V and J are TRBV6-5 and TRBJ2-2, with TRBD1 matching over 7 bases. The germline gives CDR1 MNHEY, CDR2 SVGAGI. This CDR3 region has 15 residues. V lost 6 bases and J lost 3; bases outside the gene matches: 7. The CDR3 bases are TGTGCCAGCAGCAAAGGGGGCCTCGACACCGGGGAGCTGTTTTTT. This codes for CASSKGGLDTGELFF.

The V and J genes are TRBV19 and TRBJ2-1; 7 bases map to TRBD2. The ends lost 5 bases at V and 10 bases at J; junction bases unmatched: 8. CDR1 is LNHDA and CDR2 is SQIVND in the germline V gene (reference sequence). The CDR3 extends over 13 amino acids. DNA for the CDR3: TGTGCCAGTAGTTTCGCGGGGGAGAGGGAGCAGTTCTTC. Translation gives CASSFAGEREQFF.

The rearrangement links TRBV3-1 (or the pseudogene TRBV3-2) to TRBJ2-1; D is undetermined. The germline gives CDR1 LGHDT, CDR2 YNNKEL (reference sequence). CDR3 length equals 14 residues. V lost 4 bases and J 5 bases, leaving 12 bases between the germline ends. The CDR3 DNA reads TGTGCCAGCAGCCTCCCCACGGTGAACAATGAGCAGTTCTTC. As protein: CASSLPTVNNEQFF.

This clone was counted a few times. The sample contains more than one DNA sequence encoding this CDR3. This chain links TRBV12-3 or TRBV12-4 with TRBJ1-1, with unresolved D. The CDR3 loop spans 13 amino acids. V lost 1 base and J 1 base, leaving 4 bases between the germline ends. CDR3 nucleotide sequence: TGTGCCAGCAGTTTAGGAGAGAACACTGAAGCTTTCTTT. Its translation: CASSLGENTEAFF.

The chain has TRBV5-1 and TRBJ1-5; 9 bases map to TRBD1. V gave up 3 bases and J gave up 0 bases; unmatched junction bases: 4. The CDR3 loop spans 16 amino acids. Germline V gives CDR1 SGHRS, CDR2 YFSETQ. The DNA for the CDR3 is TGCGCCAGCAGCTGGGGGACAGGGAATAGCAATCAGCCCCAGCATTTT. It codes for CASSWGTGNSNQPQHF.

The V gene is TRBV5-1, the J gene TRBJ2-7; tentatively, D is TRBD1 (5 bases). The CDR3 runs to 15 residues. In germline, CDR1 is SGHRS, CDR2 YFSETQ. Trimming shortened V by 0 bases and J by 4 bases, and 14 bases separated the two germline ends. The chain's CDR3 is CASSLEGALAYEQYF. The DNA of the CDR3 is TGCGCCAGCAGCTTGGAAGGGGCCCTGGCTTACGAGCAGTACTTC.

The chain couples TRBV5-6 to TRBJ2-7; perhaps TRBD2 as D (6 bases). From germline, CDR1 is SGHDT and CDR2 YYEEEE. This CDR3 contains 16 residues. V was pared by 2 bases and J by 0 bases, with 15 bases between. The chain's CDR3 is CASSFGAGTGSYEQYF. The CDR3 nucleotides read TGTGCCAGCAGCTTTGGGGCTGGGACTGGCTCCTACGAGCAGTACTTC.

The gene calls are TRBV21-1 and TRBJ2-3; the table's D call TRBD2 went unverified against the DNA. TRBV21-1 is noted as a pseudogene. The CDR3 is 14 residues long. The CDR3: CASSTKSPGDTQYF. The CDR3 DNA sequence: TGTGCCAGCTCCACCAAGTCCCCGGGGGATACGCAGTATTTT.

This sequence joins TRBV19 and TRBJ1-2, with 10 bases matching TRBD1. Losses at the gene ends were 4 bases for V and 4 bases for J; bases not matched to a gene: 6. The CDR3 is made up of 15 amino acids. The germline V gene has CDR1 LNHDA and CDR2 SQIVND (reference sequence). The CDR3 DNA reads as TGTGCCAGTAGTAGGCAGACAGGGGGCCTCTATGGCTACACCTTC. It encodes CASSRQTGGLYGYTF.

V usage is TRBV7-9 and J usage is TRBJ1-1; TRBD1 aligns across 7 bases. J gave up 2 bases and V 2 bases, and 5 bases lay outside the gene matches. Germline V gene data show CDR1 as SEHNR and CDR2 as FQNEAQ (reference sequence). The CDR3 has 15 amino acids. The CDR3 here is CASSLRGQLNTEAFF. CDR3 DNA: TGTGCCAGCAGCTTAAGGGGGCAGCTCAACACTGAAGCTTTCTTT.

The sample holds one count of this clone. The chain combines TRBV14 with TRBJ1-1; D may be TRBD1 (5 bases). V lost 1 base to trimming and J lost 6 bases, with 15 bases between them. This CDR3 region has 15 residues. From germline, CDR1 is SGHDN and CDR2 FVKESK. CDR3 DNA: TGTGCCAGCAGCCAAGCGGGGGTTGGGGTGGCTGAAGCTTTCTTT. Its translation is CASSQAGVGVAEAFF. Combining the CDR3 with reference TRBV14 and TRBJ1-1 gives the whole variable domain EAGVTQFPSHSVIEKGQTVTLRCDPISGHDNLYWYRRVMGKEIKFLLHFVKESKQDESGMPNNRFLAERTGGTYSTLKVQPAELEDSGVYFCASSQAGVGVAEAFFGQGTRLTVV.

V usage is TRBV19 and J usage is TRBJ2-7, with a possible D match to TRBD1 (7 bases). CDR3 length: 14 residues. Per the germline V gene, CDR1 is LNHDA and CDR2 is SQIVND (reference sequence). V was trimmed by 6 bases and J by 3 bases, leaving 15 bases between them. The CDR3 reads CASSHGGTDYEQYF. CDR3 bases: TGTGCCAGTAGCCATGGGGGGACAGACTACGAGCAGTACTTC.

The J gene is TRBJ2-7, the V gene TRBV19; TRBD1 aligns across 7 bases. The CDR3 is made up of 15 amino acids. Germline-derived CDR1 and CDR2 are LNHDA and SQIVND (reference sequence). J was trimmed by 3 bases and V by 3 bases; bases with no gene match: 8. The DNA of the CDR3 is TGTGCCAGTAGTATGGTGCAGGGGGATAGCTACGAGCAGTACTTC. It yields the protein CASSMVQGDSYEQYF.

V gene TRBV11-2 combines with J gene TRBJ2-5, with D perhaps TRBD2 (5 bases). V shed 4 bases and J shed 4 bases, with 10 bases lying between them. The CDR3 consists of 13 residues. Germline V gene lookup returns CDR1 SGHAT and CDR2 FQNNGV. The DNA for the CDR3 is TGTGCCAGCAGCTGGGGAGTTGGAGAGACCCAGTACTTC. Protein: CASSWGVGETQYF. The whole variable domain, filled in from reference TRBV11-2 and TRBJ2-5, reads EAGVAQSPRYKIIEKRQSVAFWCNPISGHATLYWYQQILGQGPKLLIQFQNNGVVDDSQLPKDRFSAERLKGVDSTLKIQPAKLEDSAVYLCASSWGVGETQYFGPGTRLLVL.

This clone was counted only a few times. The V gene is TRBV6-1, the J gene TRBJ1-1, with D possibly TRBD1 on 6 matching bases. CDR1 is MNHNS and CDR2 is SASEGT in the germline V gene. V lost 1 base to trimming and J lost 8 bases, with 17 bases between them. The CDR3 is 15 amino acids. CDR3 loop: CASSEGITGRAEAFF. Here the CDR3 DNA reads TGTGCCAGCAGTGAAGGGATAACAGGGAGGGCGGAAGCTTTCTTT.

The chain carries TRBV5-1 and TRBJ2-7; possibly TRBD2 for D (7 bases). Looked up from germline, CDR1 is SGHRS and CDR2 is YFSETQ. V gave up 0 bases and J gave up 6 bases, with 19 bases separating them. CDR3 length: 16 residues. This CDR3 is CASSLDPAGALSEQYF. The DNA for the CDR3 is TGCGCCAGCAGCTTGGATCCGGCGGGGGCTCTTAGCGAGCAGTACTTC.